This is a list of T cell receptor beta chains from one sample in a study of blood T cell repertoires in COVID-19. TCRdb's table, derived via immunoSEQ multiplex PCR, lists solely in-frame clones and lacks some. The data show hundreds of thousands of clones, approximately 90% seen once. Sample: peripheral blood. The receptors stem from a man aged 55 to 70 with COVID-19, enrolled during active disease. Both conserved end residues are part of each CDR3. Fields, in order: D gene, J gene, V gene, CDR3 protein, CDR3 DNA. A D gene is named only where the DNA matches it firmly.

- TRBJ1-2 TRBV4-2 CASSHGGENTF TGTGCCAGCAGCCATGGCGGGGAGAACACCTTC
TRBD2 TRBJ2-3 TRBV9 CASSTSRGGGTDTQYF TGTGCCAGCAGCACCTCTCGGGGGGGAGGCACAGATACGCAGTATTTT
- TRBJ1-2 TRBV7-2 CASSRESGQPNYGYTF TGTGCCAGCAGCCGGGAGTCAGGGCAACCCAACTATGGCTACACCTTC
- TRBJ1-2 TRBV30 CAWSARLTRVDYGYTF TGTGCCTGGAGTGCCCGGTTAACGAGGGTCGACTATGGCTACACCTTC
TRBD1 TRBJ1-4 TRBV3-1/TRBV3-2 CASSFRDRGIEKLFF TGTGCCAGCAGCTTTCGGGACAGGGGCATCGAAAAACTGTTTTTT
TRBD1 TRBJ1-1 TRBV27 CASSPRGQVNTEAFF TGTGCCAGCAGCCCGAGGGGACAGGTGAACACTGAAGCTTTCTTT
TRBD2 TRBJ2-3 TRBV6-6 CASKSSTSGTDTQYF TGTGCCAGCAAATCGTCTACTAGCGGTACAGATACGCAGTATTTT
- TRBJ2-7 TRBV11-2 CASSRLLRRAEGEQYF TGTGCCAGCAGCCGTCTCCTTAGGAGGGCTGAGGGCGAGCAGTACTTC
TRBD1 TRBJ1-6 TRBV6-5 CASSSGTGDYNSPLHF TGTGCCAGCAGTTCGGGGACAGGGGACTATAATTCACCCCTCCACTTT
- TRBJ1-4 TRBV4-2 CASSPSGATNEKLFF TGTGCCAGCAGCCCTTCAGGGGCCACTAATGAAAAACTGTTTTTT
TRBD2 TRBJ2-1 TRBV7-7 CASSLGLAGFDEQFF TGTGCTAGCAGCTTAGGACTAGCTGGTTTCGATGAGCAGTTCTTC
- TRBJ2-7 TRBV9 CASSADRSSAYEQYF TGTGCCAGCAGCGCCGACAGGTCTTCGGCCTACGAGCAGTACTTC
- TRBJ1-1 TRBV25-1 CASGRGWTTEAFF TGTGCCAGCGGGCGCGGGTGGACCACTGAAGCTTTCTTT
- TRBJ1-2 TRBV2 CASSTLRGGPDYGYTF TGTGCCAGCAGTACTTTGAGGGGGGGGCCGGACTATGGCTACACCTTC
- TRBJ1-6 TRBV20-1 CSASPPGGYNSPLHF TGCAGTGCTAGTCCCCCGGGGGGCTACAATTCACCCCTCCACTTT
- TRBJ1-5 TRBV28 CASSGNQPQHF TGTGCCAGCAGCGGGAATCAGCCCCAGCATTTT
- TRBJ1-4 TRBV20-1 CSASGDTKLFF TGCAGTGCTTCCGGGGACACAAAACTGTTTTTT
TRBD1 TRBJ2-4 TRBV18 CASSLGQGVQYF TGTGCCAGCTCACTGGGACAGGGGGTTCAGTACTTC
TRBD1 TRBJ2-7 TRBV7-8 CASSSWTGGGEQYF TGTGCCAGCAGCTCCTGGACAGGGGGCGGCGAGCAGTACTTC
- TRBJ1-2 TRBV2 CASSRTYGYTF TGTGCCAGCAGTCGGACTTATGGCTACACCTTC
- TRBJ1-5 TRBV30 CAWSNRDNQPQHF TGTGCCTGGAGCAACAGGGACAATCAGCCCCAGCATTTT
TRBD1 TRBJ2-1 TRBV6-2/TRBV6-3 CASSPYAGQGDNEQFF TGTGCCAGCAGCCCATACGCGGGTCAGGGGGACAATGAGCAGTTCTTC
TRBD2 TRBJ2-5 TRBV5-8 CASSLALLTSGIGETQYF TGTGCCAGCAGCTTGGCACTATTGACTAGCGGGATAGGGGAGACCCAGTACTTC
- TRBJ1-2 TRBV6-1 CASSEYLTYRSGGYTF TGTGCCAGCAGTGAATATCTTACCTACCGGTCGGGGGGCTACACCTTC
TRBD1 TRBJ1-2 TRBV6-6 CASRGAGGDYGYTF TGTGCCAGCAGGGGGGCAGGGGGCGACTATGGCTACACCTTC
TRBD2 TRBJ2-3 TRBV18 CASSPWTGTSGGSDTQYF TGTGCCAGCTCACCATGGACAGGGACTAGCGGGGGATCAGATACGCAGTATTTT
- TRBJ1-5 TRBV6-5 CASSYSMPGANQPQHF TGTGCCAGCAGTTACTCGATGCCAGGGGCGAATCAGCCCCAGCATTTT
- TRBJ1-1 TRBV30 CAWSWEDEAFF TGTGCCTGGAGCTGGGAGGATGAAGCTTTCTTT
TRBD1 TRBJ2-2 TRBV27 CASSLSRTGISTGELFF TGTGCCAGCAGTTTATCGCGGACAGGGATCAGCACCGGGGAGCTGTTTTTT
- TRBJ2-7 TRBV19 CASRLPGAYEQYF TGTGCCAGTAGGTTGCCAGGGGCCTACGAGCAGTACTTC
TRBD1 TRBJ1-6 TRBV7-8 CASSFAGTVDNSPLHF TGTGCCAGCAGCTTCGCCGGGACAGTCGATAATTCACCCCTCCACTTT
- TRBJ2-1 TRBV21-1 CASRRLAGYNEQFF TGTGCCAGCAGGCGACTAGCGGGGTACAATGAGCAGTTCTTC
- TRBJ1-4 TRBV11-1 CASSQDSGVAKLFF TGTGCCAGCAGCCAAGACTCAGGGGTCGCAAAACTGTTTTTT
TRBD2 TRBJ2-7 TRBV4-1 CASSQEGGRSYEQYF TGCGCCAGCAGCCAAGAGGGCGGGAGATCCTACGAGCAGTACTTC